These T cell receptor beta chains were read from a single sample in a study of cytomegalovirus exposure and HLA in healthy donors. Sequencing was performed with immunoSEQ multiplex PCR; in TCRdb, only in-frame clones are kept and a portion is missing. The sample yields 100,000 to 150,000 clones, roughly 75% seen once. Specimen: PBMCs. The receptors were gathered from a female donor in good health and CMV-seronegative. Both conserved end residues are part of each CDR3. D genes are given only for firm matches. Clone size is shown for a subset of rows, as once, few, many or a class of expanded clone.

V gene	J gene	clone size	D gene	CDR3 DNA	CDR3 protein
TRBV29-1	TRBJ2-1	.	TRBD1	TGCAGCGTCTTTGGGACAGTTAGCACCTACAATGAGCAGTTCTTC	CSVFGTVSTYNEQFF
TRBV28	TRBJ2-2	.	.	TGTGCCAGCAGTTTTTTGCGCGCGAACACCGGGGAGCTGTTTTTT	CASSFLRANTGELFF
TRBV5-4	TRBJ2-1	.	.	TGTGCCAGCAGCTTGGACGGCGGTTACAATGAGCAGTTCTTC	CASSLDGGYNEQFF
TRBV18	TRBJ2-5	.	TRBD2	TGTGCCAGCTCGTCCAACCCACAGGGACTAGCGGGCGAGACCCAGTACTTC	CASSSNPQGLAGETQYF
TRBV29-1	TRBJ1-2	.	.	TGCAGCGTTGCGAGGGTGGGGTATGGCTACACCTTC	CSVARVGYGYTF
TRBV28	TRBJ2-5	.	TRBD2	TGTGCCAGCAGTTCACGCACCCGAGTGCGTGACCCTCTGGCGGGAGGGGAGGAGACCCAGTACTTC	CASSSRTRVRDPLAGGEETQYF
TRBV19	TRBJ2-2	.	TRBD2	TGTGCCAGTAGTATTTCAGCGGGGGGGCCCCCCGGGGAGCTGTTTTTT	CASSISAGGPPGELFF
TRBV18	TRBJ1-1	.	.	TGTGCCAGCTCACCGGCGCTCCGGGACACTGAAGCTTTCTTT	CASSPALRDTEAFF
TRBV30	TRBJ1-5	.	TRBD1	TGTGCCTGGAGTGAGGGACAGGGGAGTCAGCCCCAGCATTTT	CAWSEGQGSQPQHF
TRBV18	TRBJ1-2	.	.	TGTGCCAGCTCACCCTCTGGACAAGCTGCAGGTGGCTACACCTTC	CASSPSGQAAGGYTF
TRBV7-2	TRBJ2-2	.	.	TGTGCCAGCAGATATAGCTTGGGAGGATGGGCCGGGGAGCTGTTTTTT	CASRYSLGGWAGELFF
TRBV6-1	TRBJ2-1	.	TRBD2	TGTGCCAGCAGTGACCGACTAGCGGGGACCTACAATGAGCAGTTCTTC	CASSDRLAGTYNEQFF
TRBV27	TRBJ2-7	.	.	TGTGCCAGCAGTTCACAGGGACACGAGCAGTACTTC	CASSSQGHEQYF
TRBV9	TRBJ1-2	.	.	TGTGCCAGCAGCGCTTATCTACTCGAAATCGGGGGACCAGGCTACTATGGCTACACCTTC	CASSAYLLEIGGPGYYGYTF
TRBV7-6	TRBJ1-6	.	.	TGTGCCAGCAGCTCCATGATACAGAATTCACCCCTCCACTTT	CASSSMIQNSPLHF
TRBV6-5	TRBJ2-3	.	TRBD2	TGTGCCAGCCAAAGACTAGCGGGAGAGGATACGCAGTATTTT	CASQRLAGEDTQYF
TRBV9	TRBJ1-2	few	TRBD1	TGTGCCAGCAGCGTGACAGGGGCCCAAGGCTACACCTTC	CASSVTGAQGYTF
TRBV14	TRBJ2-3	.	TRBD2	TGTGCCAGCAGCCAACAAGCCGGGAGGACAGATACGCAGTATTTT	CASSQQAGRTDTQYF
TRBV6-5	TRBJ2-7	.	TRBD1	TGTGCCAGCAGTTCCCCGCGAACCGGACAGGGCTACGAGCAGTACTTC	CASSSPRTGQGYEQYF
TRBV7-9	TRBJ1-1	.	.	TGTGCCAGCAGCCCTGCGACCGAGGGTCTATACACTGAAGCTTTCTTT	CASSPATEGLYTEAFF
TRBV18	TRBJ1-5	few	TRBD1	TGTGCCAGCTCATTGACAGGGCTAGGCGATCAGCCCCAGCATTTT	CASSLTGLGDQPQHF
TRBV2	TRBJ1-1	.	.	TGTGCCAGCAGTGAGTACCCCGGGACACAAGCTTTCTTT	CASSEYPGTQAFF
TRBV6-1	TRBJ2-4	.	.	TGTGCCAGCAGTGAATGGACTCGAACTCACCCCAAAAACATTCAGTACTTC	CASSEWTRTHPKNIQYF
TRBV19	TRBJ1-5	.	.	TGTGCCAGTAGTAGTAATAGCAATCAGCCCCAGCATTTT	CASSSNSNQPQHF
TRBV7-9	TRBJ2-5	.	TRBD2	TGTGCCAGCAGTTCTAGCGGTGGGGAGACCCAGTACTTC	CASSSSGGETQYF
TRBV30	TRBJ2-1	.	.	TGTGCCTGGAGTAACATGGATGAGCAGTTCTTC	CAWSNMDEQFF